This T cell receptor beta chain was obtained from a study of cytomegalovirus exposure and HLA in healthy donors. Study in general: Early release data held around 80 million unique TCRs from HLA-typed donors.

V lost 1 base to trimming and J lost 3 bases, with 13 bases between them. Looked up from germline, CDR1 is SGHDN and CDR2 is FVKESK. The CDR3 sequence is 15 residues long. With 60 Vbeta and 13 Jbeta primers, the PCR was carried out. TCRdb's copy holds only in-frame clones and misses some; the assay was immunoSEQ multiplex PCR. The sample consists of approximately 290,000 clones, around 80% of them appearing once. J is TRBJ2-7 and V is TRBV14; D is perhaps TRBD1 (6 bases). The source of this sequence is a girl aged 2-10 years in good health and CMV-seronegative. The sample was PBMCs. The CDR3: CASSQGPTGFYEQYF. The CDR3, as DNA: TGTGCCAGCAGCCAAGGCCCGACAGGCTTCTACGAGCAGTACTTC.